Presented here are 11 T cell receptor beta chains from one specimen sequenced in a study of identical twins. TCRdb passed the 5' RACE reads through MiXCR, listing each CDR3 protein once. The repertoire includes approximately 550,000 distinct CDR3 sequences, approximately 20% of them detected once, and 0.48% sits in the top ten. These data are also associated with another study on yellow fever vaccine responses in identical twins.

The sequencing sample was made of CD4+ T cells sorted from blood. The receptors were sampled from a woman younger than 30 in good health.

The chain is built from TRBV6-1 and TRBJ1-5; TRBD1 matches 7 bases. V gave up 7 bases and J gave up 2 bases; unmatched junction bases: 11. The germline CDR1 and CDR2 sequences are MNHNS and SASEGT. There are 16 residues in the CDR3. Here the CDR3 DNA reads TGTGCCAGCACCCCGCTTTGGGGGACAGGCAATCAGCCCCAGCATTTT. Amino acids: CASTPLWGTGNQPQHF.

The sample holds a few counts of this clonotype. The genes are TRBV2 and TRBJ2-1, with a possible D match to TRBD2 (5 bases). Germline V gene data show CDR1 as SNHLY and CDR2 as FYNNEI. Trimming cost V 4 bases and J 3 bases, with 13 bases left between them. This CDR3 contains 15 residues. The CDR3 DNA reads as TGTGCCAGCAGTGTTGGTAGCGTAGACTACAATGAGCAGTTCTTC. This gives the protein CASSVGSVDYNEQFF.

This clonotype was seen a few times. V is TRBV4-1 and J is TRBJ2-7, with 7 bases aligning to TRBD1. CDR3 length: 16 residues. V shed 3 bases, J shed 2 bases, and the junction held 10 bases outside the gene matches. Germline V gives CDR1 MGHRA, CDR2 YSYEKL. Here the CDR3 DNA reads TGCGCCAGCAGCCACCCAGCAGGGACAGTCGCCTACGAGCAGTACTTC. This sequence encodes CASSHPAGTVAYEQYF.

In its sample, this clonotype was seen many times. The chain recombines TRBV10-2 with TRBJ2-3; TRBD1 is a possible D gene (5 bases). Germline CDR1 reads WSHSY; CDR2 reads SAAADI. The CDR3 has 16 amino acids. The V end lost 0 bases, the J end lost 4 bases, and 14 bases lay between the germline ends. In DNA, the CDR3 is TGCGCCAGCAGTGAGTCGACAGTAACTTTGTCAGATACGCAGTATTTT. Its translation: CASSESTVTLSDTQYF.

The chain combines TRBV5-1 with TRBJ1-4; maybe TRBD1 (5 bases). The CDR3 loop spans 14 amino acids. Germline CDR1 is SGHRS and CDR2 is YFSETQ. V was pared by 4 bases and J by 3 bases, with 10 bases between. DNA for the CDR3: TGCGCCAGCAGCCCAGGGTGGGCTAATGAAAAACTGTTTTTT. It specifies CASSPGWANEKLFF.

The chain couples TRBV29-1 to TRBJ1-1; TRBD1 aligns across 8 bases. Germline assignment: CDR1 SQVTM and CDR2 ANQGSEA. With 2 bases clipped from V and 3 bases from J, the junction kept 2 bases outside the gene matches. This CDR3 region has 13 residues. The CDR3 region is CSVELQGDTEAFF. The CDR3 DNA reads TGCAGCGTTGAACTACAGGGGGACACTGAAGCTTTCTTT.

This clonotype was recorded a few times. The CDR3 spells CASSKQGTVGYEQYF. CDR3 nucleotides: TGTGCCAGTAGTAAACAAGGCACAGTGGGGTACGAGCAGTACTTC. The chain is built from TRBV19 and TRBJ2-7; D uncertain. Trimming left V 4 bases short and J 4 bases short, with 17 bases between. The CDR3 sequence is 15 residues long. Germline V lookup: CDR1 LNHDA, CDR2 SQIVND (reference sequence).

This clonotype was recorded a few times. The chain's CDR3 is CASSPTGYIQYF. CDR3 sequence (DNA): TGTGCCAGCAGCCCGACAGGGTACATTCAGTACTTC. The chain has TRBV12-3 or TRBV12-4 and TRBJ2-4, with 7 bases matching TRBD1. The CDR3 sequence is 12 residues long. With V trimmed by 6 bases and J by 8 bases, 4 bases remained unmatched.

There are a few counts of this clonotype. The chain joins TRBV12-3 or TRBV12-4 to TRBJ1-1; D is perhaps TRBD1 (5 bases). This CDR3 is built from 15 residues. Trimming removed 0 bases from V and 5 bases from J, with 13 bases in between. The CDR3, as DNA: TGTGCCAGCAGTTTAGCGGGGGAATTGCGGACTGAAGCTTTCTTT. It yields the protein CASSLAGELRTEAFF.

This clonotype was picked up a small number of times. The chain combines TRBV20-1 with TRBJ2-5; D uncertain. Between the trimmed V and J ends, which lost 1 base and 5 bases, there was a span of 8 bases. CDR1 DFQATT and CDR2 SNEGSKA come from the germline V gene (reference sequence). The CDR3 runs to 12 residues. The DNA of the CDR3 is TGCAGTGCTAGAGGTCAGCTGGAGACCCAGTACTTC. It encodes CSARGQLETQYF.

This clonotype was picked up a small number of times. The chain joins TRBV20-1 to TRBJ2-3; 7 positions match TRBD1. The CDR3 extends over 14 amino acids. Germline CDR1 reads DFQATT; CDR2 reads SNEGSKA (reference sequence). The V gene end was trimmed by 6 bases and the J gene end by 6 bases; junction bases not matched to a gene: 12. The CDR3 loop reads CSAVGQATRDTQYF. DNA for the CDR3: TGCAGTGCGGTCGGACAGGCGACCAGGGATACGCAGTATTTT.